In this sample, the clone carrying this T cell receptor beta chain turned up a few times. The target antigen is unknown. These data belong to a study of CD8+CD57+ T cells in acquired aplastic anemia. On the study more broadly: Sorted CD4+ and CD8+ cells gave an average of about 3 ug of DNA. Among healthy donors, CD4+ cells averaged roughly 11 million reads. General study points: It was found that some 30 CD8+ CDR3 sequences were shared between patients and controls.

CDR3 and TCR beta VDJ profiling relied on genomic DNA as the template. In TCRdb, the reads were re-called with MiXCR into one record per CDR3 protein. The profile covers 200,000 to 250,000 distinct CDR3 sequences, with 34% appearing a single time and more than 0.95% taken by the ten largest. This clonotype was sampled from a human donor in good health, serving as a control. The sample consisted of sorted CD4+, CD8+, or CD8+CD57+ T cells (not recorded which) from PBMCs.

CDR3 in DNA: TGTGCCAGCAGCCCTAAGTCCCTTTACAGTTCCTCCTTAAAATCCATGGGCACCTTC. It translates to CASSPKSLYSSSLKSMGTF. V usage is TRBV11-1 and J usage is TRBJ1-2, with D unclear. V was pared by 5 bases and J by 13 bases, with 38 bases between. Germline CDR1 is SGHAT and CDR2 is FQDESV (reference sequence). CDR3 size: 19 residues. The variable domain in full, with the rest retrieved from reference TRBV11-1 and TRBJ1-2, is EAEVAQSPRYKITEKSQAVAFWCDPISGHATLYWYRQILGQGPELLVQFQDESVVDDSQLPKDRFSAERLKGVDSTLKIQPAELGDSAMYLCASSPKSLYSSSLKSMGTFGSGTRLTVV.